The 21 T cell receptor beta chains below all came from one sample that was sequenced in a study of identical twins. Each CDR3 protein gets one entry after TCRdb re-called the 5' RACE reads with MiXCR. The sample has 1,800,000 or so distinct CDR3 sequences; about 32% are singletons. Sequenced sample: cord blood. The receptors were gathered from a newborn girl in good health.

A note on this clonotype: This clone may be a read error of a much larger clone one base away. J is TRBJ2-7 and V is TRBV10-3; 8 bases fit TRBD2. The CDR3 sequence is 13 residues long. With V trimmed by 2 bases and J by 3 bases, 0 bases remained unmatched. Germline CDR1 ENHRY, CDR2 SYGVKD. CDR3 loop: CAISEREGYEQYF. The CDR3 DNA follows: TGTGCCATCAGTGAGCGGGAGGGCTACGAGCAGTACTTC.

A few counts support this clonotype. The chain joins TRBV12-3 or TRBV12-4 to TRBJ2-1, with 8 bases identical to TRBD2. J was trimmed by 11 bases and V by 5 bases; bases with no gene match: 11. The CDR3 is made up of 14 amino acids. CDR3: CASSPGLASHKQFF. CDR3 sequence (DNA): TGTGCCAGCAGTCCAGGACTAGCATCGCACAAGCAGTTCTTC.

The J gene is TRBJ2-3, the V gene TRBV3-1; perhaps TRBD2 as D (6 bases). The V gene lost 8 bases and the J gene lost 0 bases, with 12 bases spanning the gap. The CDR3 contains 14 residues. The germline gives CDR1 LGHDT, CDR2 YNNKEL (reference sequence). The DNA for the CDR3 is TGTGCCAGCCGCGGGGCTCTAAGCACAGATACGCAGTATTTT. The encoded protein is CASRGALSTDTQYF.

This chain joins TRBV20-1 and TRBJ1-6; D possibly corresponds to TRBD1 (6 bases). V shed 0 bases and J shed 7 bases, with 13 bases lying between them. The CDR3 is made up of 15 amino acids. Germline V gives CDR1 DFQATT, CDR2 SNEGSKA (reference sequence). DNA of the CDR3: TGCAGTGCTAGAGAGGAACAGGGTGGGAATTCACCCCTCCACTTT. Encoded protein: CSAREEQGGNSPLHF.

This clonotype occurred a few times. The chain employs TRBV12-3 or TRBV12-4 and TRBJ1-2; D is possibly TRBD1 (6 bases). CDR3 length: 15 residues. Trimming removed 6 bases from V and 0 bases from J, with 14 bases in between. CDR3 sequence: CASRAGQLANYGYTF. The CDR3 DNA follows: TGTGCCAGCAGGGCCGGACAGCTAGCTAACTATGGCTACACCTTC.

The J gene is TRBJ2-1, the V gene TRBV6-6; tentative D call: TRBD2 (5 bases). V was pared by 7 bases and J by 6 bases, with 13 bases between. Germline lookup yields CDR1 MNHNY and CDR2 SVGAGI (reference sequence). The CDR3 is 13 residues long. The CDR3 region has the DNA TGTGCCAGCACGGACTCCGTCGGCAATGAGCAGTTCTTC. This encodes CASTDSVGNEQFF.

V and J are TRBV9 and TRBJ2-3, with 8 bases matching TRBD2. CDR1 is SGDLS, CDR2 YYNGEE, per germline. The V gene end was trimmed by 3 bases and the J gene end by 2 bases; junction bases not matched to a gene: 14. The CDR3 is 18 amino acids. The CDR3 loop reads CASSGRGGGSLITDTQYF. In nucleotides, the CDR3 is TGTGCCAGCAGCGGAAGGGGCGGGGGGTCCCTTATCACAGATACGCAGTATTTT.

The CDR3 sequence is CASRLKTGNEQFF. Written as DNA, the CDR3 is TGTGCCAGCAGGTTAAAGACGGGCAATGAGCAGTTCTTC. The chain carries TRBV3-1 and TRBJ2-1; D is unresolved. V was clipped by 6 bases and J by 6 bases, with 12 bases between them. Germline V gene data show CDR1 as LGHDT and CDR2 as YNNKEL (reference sequence). CDR3 size: 13 residues.

The sample holds one count of this clonotype. The gene calls are TRBV20-1 and TRBJ2-1; the D gene is possibly TRBD2 (5 bases). CDR1 DFQATT and CDR2 SNEGSKA come from the germline V gene (reference sequence). Trimming removed 6 bases from V and 0 bases from J, with 12 bases in between. The CDR3 sequence is 14 residues long. The CDR3 spells CSAQRPSSYNEQFF. CDR3 coding DNA: TGCAGTGCCCAGCGGCCCAGCTCCTACAATGAGCAGTTCTTC.

The V call is TRBV7-2, the J call TRBJ2-1; 7 bases match TRBD2. J lost 6 bases, V lost 0 bases, and 14 bases had no gene match. Germline V gene sequence: CDR1 SGHTA, CDR2 FQGNSA. The CDR3 is made up of 18 amino acids. The CDR3 region has the DNA TGTGCCAGCAGCTTAGCCTGGACTAGTCGAGGGCTCAGCAATGAGCAGTTCTTC. Amino acid sequence: CASSLAWTSRGLSNEQFF.

Only a few counts were recorded for this clonotype. The rearrangement joins TRBV6-1 to TRBJ2-3; 8 bases map to TRBD2. J lost 6 bases, V lost 3 bases, and 8 bases had no gene match. The CDR3 extends over 15 amino acids. Germline assignment: CDR1 MNHNS and CDR2 SASEGT. CDR3 region: CASSEGLGHSDTQYF. For the CDR3, the DNA is TGTGCCAGCAGTGAGGGACTAGGGCATAGCGATACGCAGTATTTT.

The J gene is TRBJ2-3, the V gene TRBV7-9, with a tentative D call TRBD1 (6 bases). Between the trimmed V and J ends, which lost 1 base and 6 bases, there was a span of 17 bases. CDR1 and CDR2 (germline): SEHNR, FQNEAQ (reference sequence). The CDR3 contains 16 residues. CDR3 in DNA: TGTGCCAGCAGCTTAGACAGGGCGATCCTTTTGGATACGCAGTATTTT. Residues: CASSLDRAILLDTQYF.

V is TRBV24-1 and J is TRBJ1-4; weak D call: TRBD1 (6 bases). Trimming left V 3 bases short and J 8 bases short, with 18 bases between. CDR3 size: 16 residues. From germline, CDR1 is KGHDR and CDR2 SFDVKD. For the CDR3, the DNA is TGTGCCACCAGTGATGCGGACAGAGATAACCCAGAAAAACTGTTTTTT. This translates into CATSDADRDNPEKLFF.

This clonotype turned up a few times. This rearrangement joins TRBV2 to TRBJ2-1; 12 nucleotides line up with TRBD1. This CDR3 is 14 amino acids long. Germline CDR1 and CDR2: SNHLY and FYNNEI. Trimming cost V 5 bases and J 10 bases; bases outside gene matches: 6. CDR3 protein: CASSTGQGAQEQFF. CDR3 DNA: TGTGCCAGCAGTACGGGACAGGGGGCACAGGAGCAGTTCTTC.

The rearrangement uses TRBV9 and TRBJ2-7, with a weak D call TRBD1 (5 bases). The CDR3 contains 15 residues. Trimming removed 0 bases from V and 7 bases from J, with 17 bases in between. From germline, CDR1 is SGDLS and CDR2 YYNGEE. CDR3 bases: TGTGCCAGCAGCGTAGACGCAGGGCGCTACAATGAGCAGTACTTC. Protein sequence: CASSVDAGRYNEQYF.

About this clonotype itself: A read error may explain this, as a much larger clone is one base away. In DNA form, the CDR3 reads TGTGCCAGCAGACCTACTCGACAGGGCGGTGAGCAGTACTTC. Protein: CASRPTRQGGEQYF. The rearrangement links TRBV3-1 to TRBJ2-4, with TRBD1 identical over 7 bases. The germline CDR1 and CDR2 sequences are LGHDT and YNNKEL (reference sequence). The CDR3 spans 14 residues. V shed 6 bases and J 13 bases; nucleotides not matched to a gene: 15.

As to this clonotype: One end of the junction does not line up with germline, which may come from a read error. In DNA, the CDR3 is TGTGCCAGCAGCGATGACAGGGGGCGATACAATGTGCAGTTCTTC. Translation: CASSDDRGRYNVQFF. This chain links TRBV7-9 with TRBJ2-1, with 10 bases identical to TRBD1. The CDR3 totals 15 residues. Germline CDR1 SEHNR, CDR2 FQNEAQ (reference sequence).

This clonotype was detected ten times or more. The DNA for the CDR3 is TGTGCCAGCTCACCGCAGCGCACAGATACGCAGTATTTT. This encodes CASSPQRTDTQYF. This chain joins TRBV18 and TRBJ2-3; no definite D call. The V end lost 3 bases, the J end lost 1 base, and 5 bases lay between the germline ends. Germline CDR1 KGHSH, CDR2 LQKENI. The CDR3 runs 13 residues.

The chain employs TRBV20-1 and TRBJ2-1, with TRBD2 matching over 10 bases. V was pared by 5 bases and J by 10 bases, with 8 bases of the junction left unmatched. The CDR3 is 13 residues long. Germline CDR1 and CDR2: DFQATT and SNEGSKA (reference sequence). The DNA for the CDR3 is TGCAGTGCTCCCCCTAGCGGGAGTGGGGAGCAGTTCTTC. This codes for CSAPPSGSGEQFF.

This chain connects TRBV20-1 to TRBJ2-4; no reliable D call. CDR3 size: 12 residues. Germline loops: CDR1 DFQATT, CDR2 SNEGSKA (reference sequence). V dropped 1 base and J dropped 13 bases, with 14 bases sitting between them. Written as DNA, the CDR3 is TGCAGTGCTAGAGTAATAGGGCTTGAGCAGTACTTC. This translates into CSARVIGLEQYF.

The V call is TRBV12-3 or TRBV12-4, the J call TRBJ1-1; D unresolved. This CDR3 region has 14 residues. V lost 8 bases to trimming and J lost 1 base, with 14 bases between them. The CDR3 protein is CASGTWRPNTEAFF. The CDR3 DNA sequence: TGTGCCAGCGGCACTTGGAGGCCGAACACTGAAGCTTTCTTT.